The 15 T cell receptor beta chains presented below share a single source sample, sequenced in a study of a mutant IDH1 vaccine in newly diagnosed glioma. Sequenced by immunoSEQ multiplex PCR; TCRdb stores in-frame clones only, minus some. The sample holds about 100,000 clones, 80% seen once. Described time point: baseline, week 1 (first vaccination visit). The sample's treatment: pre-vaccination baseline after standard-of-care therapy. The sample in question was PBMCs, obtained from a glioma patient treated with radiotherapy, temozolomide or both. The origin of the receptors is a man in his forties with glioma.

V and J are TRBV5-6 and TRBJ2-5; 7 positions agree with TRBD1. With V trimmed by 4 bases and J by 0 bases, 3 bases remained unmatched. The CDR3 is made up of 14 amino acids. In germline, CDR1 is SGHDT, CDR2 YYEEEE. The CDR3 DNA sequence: TGTGCCAGCAGCCAAGACAGGGACCAAGAGACCCAGTACTTC. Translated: CASSQDRDQETQYF.

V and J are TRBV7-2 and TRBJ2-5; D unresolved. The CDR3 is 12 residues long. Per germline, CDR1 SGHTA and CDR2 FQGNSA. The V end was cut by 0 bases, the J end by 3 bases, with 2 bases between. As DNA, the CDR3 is TGTGCCAGCAGCTTAGCAGAAGAGACCCAGTACTTC. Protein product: CASSLAEETQYF.

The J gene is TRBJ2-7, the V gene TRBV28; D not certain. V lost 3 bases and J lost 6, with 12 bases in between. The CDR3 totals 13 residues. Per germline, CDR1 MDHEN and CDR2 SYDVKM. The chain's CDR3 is CASSLLGGGEQYF. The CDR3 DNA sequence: TGTGCCAGCAGTTTGTTGGGCGGCGGCGAGCAGTACTTC.

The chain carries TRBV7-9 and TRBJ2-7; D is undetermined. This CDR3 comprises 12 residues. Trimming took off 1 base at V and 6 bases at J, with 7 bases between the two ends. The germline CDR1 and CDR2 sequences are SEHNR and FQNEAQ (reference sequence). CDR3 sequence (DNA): TGTGCCAGCAGCTTAGTAAGGGCCGAGCAGTACTTC. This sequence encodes CASSLVRAEQYF.

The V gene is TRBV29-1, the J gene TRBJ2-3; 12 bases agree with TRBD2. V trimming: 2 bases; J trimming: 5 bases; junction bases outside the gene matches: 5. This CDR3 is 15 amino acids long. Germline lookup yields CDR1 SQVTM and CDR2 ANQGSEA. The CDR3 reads CSVEPLAGGIDTQYF. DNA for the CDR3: TGCAGCGTTGAACCCCTAGCGGGAGGGATAGATACGCAGTATTTT.

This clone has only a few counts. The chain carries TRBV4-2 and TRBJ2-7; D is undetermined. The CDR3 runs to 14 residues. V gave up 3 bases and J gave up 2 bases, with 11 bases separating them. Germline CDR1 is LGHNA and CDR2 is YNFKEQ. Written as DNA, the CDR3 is TGTGCCAGCAGCCAGAGGACGGGTACCTACGAGCAGTACTTC. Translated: CASSQRTGTYEQYF.

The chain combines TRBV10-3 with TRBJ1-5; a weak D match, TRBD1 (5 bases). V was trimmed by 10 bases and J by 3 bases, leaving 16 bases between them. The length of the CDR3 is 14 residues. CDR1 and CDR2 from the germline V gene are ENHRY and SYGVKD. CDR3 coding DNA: TGTGCCACCCGGGGGAGTCGGAACAATCAGCCCCAGCATTTT. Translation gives CATRGSRNNQPQHF.

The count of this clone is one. CDR3: CATSRGSYEQYF. The CDR3, as DNA: TGTGCCACCAGCAGGGGCTCCTACGAGCAGTACTTC. The gene calls are TRBV6-5 and TRBJ2-7; D is possibly TRBD1 (6 bases). Trimming shortened V by 10 bases and J by 0 bases, and 10 bases separated the two germline ends. CDR3 length: 12 residues. Germline V gene lookup returns CDR1 MNHEY and CDR2 SVGAGI.

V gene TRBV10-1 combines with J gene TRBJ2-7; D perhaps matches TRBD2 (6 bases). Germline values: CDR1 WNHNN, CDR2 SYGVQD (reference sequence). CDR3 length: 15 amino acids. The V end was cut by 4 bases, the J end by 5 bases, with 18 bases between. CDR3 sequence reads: CASSGEGGDGDEQYF. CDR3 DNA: TGCGCCAGCAGTGGAGAAGGCGGGGACGGAGACGAGCAGTACTTC.

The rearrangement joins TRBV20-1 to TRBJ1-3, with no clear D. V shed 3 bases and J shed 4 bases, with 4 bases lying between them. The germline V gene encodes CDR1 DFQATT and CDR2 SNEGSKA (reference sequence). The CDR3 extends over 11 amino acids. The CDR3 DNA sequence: TGCAGTGCTAGGGGGGGAAACACCATATATTTT. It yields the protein CSARGGNTIYF.

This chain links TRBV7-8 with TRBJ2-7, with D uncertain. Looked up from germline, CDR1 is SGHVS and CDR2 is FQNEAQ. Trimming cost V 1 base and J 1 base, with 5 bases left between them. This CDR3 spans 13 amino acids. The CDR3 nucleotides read TGTGCCAGCAGCTTAGTCATTTCCTACGAGCAGTACTTC. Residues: CASSLVISYEQYF.

Here the CDR3 reads CASRATSGGSTDTQYF. The CDR3 bases are TGTGCCAGCAGGGCAACTAGCGGGGGAAGCACAGATACGCAGTATTTT. The gene calls are TRBV6-4 and TRBJ2-3, with 11 bases lining up with TRBD2. Germline CDR1 MRHNA, CDR2 SNTAGT. Germline trimming cut 6 bases from V and 0 bases from J; bases unmatched to any gene: 5. This CDR3 has 16 residues.

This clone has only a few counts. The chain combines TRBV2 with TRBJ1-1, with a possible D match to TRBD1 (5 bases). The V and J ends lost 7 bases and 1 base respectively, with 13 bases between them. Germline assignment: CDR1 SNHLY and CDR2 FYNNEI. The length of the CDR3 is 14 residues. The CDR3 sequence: CASTNTGGNTEAFF. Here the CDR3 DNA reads TGTGCCAGCACCAACACCGGGGGGAACACTGAAGCTTTCTTT.

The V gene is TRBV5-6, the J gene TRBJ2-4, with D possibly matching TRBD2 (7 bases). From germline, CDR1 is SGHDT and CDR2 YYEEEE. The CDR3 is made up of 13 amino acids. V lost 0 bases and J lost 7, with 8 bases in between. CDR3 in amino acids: CASSLGGGNIQYF. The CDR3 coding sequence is TGTGCCAGCAGCTTGGGCGGGGGCAACATTCAGTACTTC.

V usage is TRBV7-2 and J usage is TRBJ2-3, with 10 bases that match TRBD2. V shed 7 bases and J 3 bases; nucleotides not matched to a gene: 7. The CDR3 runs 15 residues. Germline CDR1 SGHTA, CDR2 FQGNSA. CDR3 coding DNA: TGTGCCAGCACCTATAGCGGGGGGACTACAGATACGCAGTATTTT. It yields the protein CASTYSGGTTDTQYF. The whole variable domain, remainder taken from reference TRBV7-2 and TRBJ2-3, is GAGVSQSPSNKVTEKGKDVELRCDPISGHTALYWYRQSLGQGLEFLIYFQGNSAPDKSGLPSDRFSAERTGGSVSTLTIQRTQQEDSAVYLCASTYSGGTTDTQYFGPGTRLTVL.